Following are 32 T cell receptor beta chains from one sample sequenced in a study of shared clonotypes between healthy human individuals (dated by TCRdb to between 2020 and 2021). The library was made by the immunoSEQ multiplex PCR assay. TCRdb took over this immuneACCESS table, retaining in-frame rearrangements with V and J assigned. Such tables are incomplete; in checked studies, under half of the missing clones stem from an unresolved V gene, and the remainder is unexplained. Within this sample are fewer than 400,000 clones, with approximately 74% of them counted one time only. Around 10% of the sample comes from the top ten. The sample taken for sequencing was memory CD4+ T cells sorted from blood. Interpreted using the paper, the cell subset or site label stands for: CD45RA-negative fraction. These TCRs come from a man younger than 45 in good health.

This sequence joins TRBV6-6 and TRBJ2-1; 7 nucleotides match TRBD2. CDR1 MNHNY and CDR2 SVGAGI come from the germline V gene (reference sequence). CDR3 size: 15 residues. Losses at the gene ends were 7 bases for V and 6 bases for J; bases not matched to a gene: 12. The CDR3 loop reads CASTPMRTRGNEQFF. As DNA, the CDR3 is TGTGCCAGCACCCCTATGAGGACTAGAGGCAATGAGCAGTTCTTC.

This clone has at least ten counts. The V and J genes are TRBV25-1 and TRBJ1-4; 7 bases line up with TRBD1. CDR1 and CDR2 (germline): MGHDK, SYGVNS. The V segment lost 2 bases and the J segment 1 base; nucleotides outside the gene matches: 7. The CDR3 spans 17 residues. The CDR3 DNA reads as TGTGCCAGCAGTGAAAGGAGGGCAGGGGGAACTAATGAAAAACTGTTTTTT. Amino acids: CASSERRAGGTNEKLFF.

The chain links TRBV2 to TRBJ2-7; 8 bases map to TRBD1. V lost 7 bases to trimming and J lost 2 bases; unmatched junction nucleotides: 10. CDR1 and CDR2 (germline): SNHLY, FYNNEI. The CDR3 runs 15 residues. The CDR3 here is CASKRLGQETYEQYF. The CDR3 nucleotides read TGTGCCAGCAAGAGGCTGGGACAGGAGACCTACGAGCAGTACTTC.

The rearrangement links TRBV5-1 to TRBJ2-3; D possibly corresponds to TRBD2 (5 bases). Germline V gives CDR1 SGHRS, CDR2 YFSETQ. This CDR3 has 14 amino acids. Trimming pared 4 bases from V and 6 bases from J, leaving 15 bases between. The CDR3 bases are TGCGCCAGCAGCGTGGAGGCGAGGCGGGATACGCAGTATTTT. Translation gives CASSVEARRDTQYF.

V gene TRBV25-1 combines with J gene TRBJ2-5, with D perhaps matching TRBD1 (5 bases). This CDR3 is built from 13 residues. Trimming shortened V by 10 bases and J by 2 bases, and 14 bases separated the two germline ends. Germline assignment: CDR1 MGHDK and CDR2 SYGVNS. CDR3 sequence reads: CATAPAGQETQYF. The CDR3 region has the DNA TGTGCCACCGCCCCGGCAGGGCAAGAGACCCAGTACTTC.

This chain uses TRBV2 with TRBJ2-2; the D is unclear. There are 13 residues in the CDR3. Germline-derived CDR1 and CDR2 are SNHLY and FYNNEI. Trimming removed 4 bases at V and 1 base at J, with 4 bases between. The CDR3 sequence is CASSVRNTGELFF. The CDR3 bases are TGTGCCAGCAGTGTGCGGAACACCGGGGAGCTGTTTTTT. Complete variable domain (other parts from reference TRBV2 and TRBJ2-2): EPEVTQTPSHQVTQMGQEVILRCVPISNHLYFYWYRQILGQKVEFLVSFYNNEISEKSEIFDDQFSVERPDGSNFTLKIRSTKLEDSAMYFCASSVRNTGELFFGEGSRLTVL.

The chain recombines TRBV5-1 with TRBJ2-7; 9 bases are a match to TRBD1. The length of the CDR3 is 14 residues. Germline CDR1 SGHRS, CDR2 YFSETQ. Germline trimming cut 3 bases from V and 3 bases from J; bases unmatched to any gene: 4. In nucleotides, the CDR3 is TGCGCCAGCAGCTCAGGGACAGGGATCTACGAGCAGTACTTC. It is translated as CASSSGTGIYEQYF.

This clone showed up just a few times. The chain has TRBV29-1 and TRBJ2-2; 10 nucleotides line up with TRBD1. V gave up 6 bases and J gave up 3 bases; unmatched junction bases: 4. Germline CDR1 and CDR2: SQVTM and ANQGSEA. The CDR3 runs 14 residues. The CDR3 reads CSVRQGADTGELFF. The DNA of the CDR3 is TGCAGCGTCCGACAGGGGGCGGACACCGGGGAGCTGTTTTTT.

CDR3 sequence (DNA): TGTGCCAGCAGTGATCGGATCCAAGAGACCCAGTACTTC. Translation gives CASSDRIQETQYF. The V gene is TRBV6-1, the J gene TRBJ2-5; D uncertain. V lost 3 bases, J lost 1 base, and 6 bases lay in between. The CDR3 extends over 13 amino acids. Germline V lookup: CDR1 MNHNS, CDR2 SASEGT.

The chain has TRBV4-3 and TRBJ2-1, with D possibly matching TRBD2 (6 bases). The CDR3 covers 15 residues. The germline gives CDR1 LGHNA, CDR2 YSLEER. Trimming removed 3 bases at V and 2 bases at J, with 11 bases between. CDR3 region: CASSQAAGPYNEQFF. The DNA of the CDR3 is TGCGCCAGCAGCCAGGCGGCGGGACCCTACAATGAGCAGTTCTTC.

Notes on this clone: The identical CDR3 is also encoded by other nucleotide sequences in the sample. The chain joins TRBV18 to TRBJ2-2; D could derive from TRBD1 or TRBD2 (5 bases each). Germline lookup yields CDR1 KGHSH and CDR2 LQKENI. CDR3 length equals 15 residues. The ends were cut back, 3 bases at V and 1 base at J, with 9 bases in the middle. CDR3: CASSPPGRNTGELFF. The CDR3 DNA reads as TGTGCCAGCTCACCCCCGGGACGGAACACCGGGGAGCTGTTTTTT.

This clone was seen many times. The chain employs TRBV11-2 and TRBJ2-2, with D possibly being TRBD1 (6 bases). Germline CDR1 and CDR2: SGHAT and FQNNGV. The CDR3 spans 15 residues. The V and J ends lost 4 bases and 7 bases respectively, with 16 bases between them. The CDR3 sequence is CASSSIQGPGGELFF. CDR3 nucleotide sequence: TGTGCCAGCAGCTCCATACAGGGTCCGGGCGGGGAGCTGTTTTTT.

V gene TRBV19 combines with J gene TRBJ2-6; 7 nucleotides agree with TRBD2. Germline loops: CDR1 LNHDA, CDR2 SQIVND (reference sequence). V was pared by 6 bases and J by 0 bases, with 2 bases of the junction left unmatched. CDR3 length: 15 amino acids. CDR3 protein: CASSGRNSGANVLTF. The CDR3 DNA follows: TGTGCCAGTAGCGGGAGGAACTCTGGGGCCAACGTCCTGACTTTC.

This chain links TRBV28 with TRBJ1-4, with unresolved D. Trimming cost V 6 bases and J 0 bases, with 8 bases left between them. Germline V gives CDR1 MDHEN, CDR2 SYDVKM. The CDR3 sequence is 14 residues long. As DNA, the CDR3 is TGTGCCAGCAGGTCCCTTGCAACTAATGAAAAACTGTTTTTT. Translated: CASRSLATNEKLFF.

Written as DNA, the CDR3 is TGCGCCAGCAGCCCACCCCGGACAGGGGTGACAGATACGCAGTATTTT. It specifies CASSPPRTGVTDTQYF. This rearrangement joins TRBV5-1 to TRBJ2-3; 9 nucleotides align to TRBD1. CDR3 length: 16 residues. J was trimmed by 3 bases and V by 4 bases; bases with no gene match: 9. Germline-derived CDR1 and CDR2 are SGHRS and YFSETQ.

This clone appeared a single time. V is TRBV6-5 and J is TRBJ2-7; 9 bases align to TRBD2. The junction had 9 bases not matched to a gene; V was cut back by 6 bases and J by 3 bases. The CDR3 has 15 residues. CDR1 and CDR2 (germline): MNHEY, SVGAGI. The CDR3 bases are TGTGCCAGCAGATTAGCTAGCGGGGTCTACTACGAGCAGTACTTC. Translation: CASRLASGVYYEQYF.

The chain has TRBV5-4 and TRBJ2-1, with 9 bases that match TRBD2. This CDR3 comprises 17 residues. The ends lost 0 bases at V and 0 bases at J; junction bases unmatched: 4. The germline gives CDR1 SGHNT, CDR2 YYREEE (reference sequence). Written as DNA, the CDR3 is TGTGCCAGCAGCTTGGGGGGTAGCGGGAGCTCCTACAATGAGCAGTTCTTC. This encodes CASSLGGSGSSYNEQFF. The whole variable domain, remainder taken from reference TRBV5-4 and TRBJ2-1, is ETGVTQSPTHLIKTRGQQVTLRCSSQSGHNTVSWYQQALGQGPQFIFQYYREEENGRGNFPPRFSGLQFPNYSSELNVNALELDDSALYLCASSLGGSGSSYNEQFFGPGTRLTVL.

This clone showed up just a few times. The chain links TRBV7-2 to TRBJ2-1; D ambiguous. The ends were cut back, 5 bases at V and 7 bases at J, with 18 bases in the middle. Per germline, CDR1 SGHTA and CDR2 FQGNSA. There are 15 residues in the CDR3. The CDR3 reads CASSPERLSVNEQFF. The CDR3 DNA reads as TGTGCCAGCAGCCCCGAGAGGCTGAGCGTGAATGAGCAGTTCTTC. Based on the CDR3 plus reference TRBV7-2 and TRBJ2-1, the full variable domain is GAGVSQSPSNKVTEKGKDVELRCDPISGHTALYWYRQSLGQGLEFLIYFQGNSAPDKSGLPSDRFSAERTGGSVSTLTIQRTQQEDSAVYLCASSPERLSVNEQFFGPGTRLTVL.

The chain combines TRBV5-6 with TRBJ1-2; maybe TRBD1 (5 bases). Looked up from germline, CDR1 is SGHDT and CDR2 is YYEEEE. The CDR3 is 13 amino acids. V was cut by 3 bases and J by 5 bases, with 11 bases left in between. CDR3 nucleotides: TGTGCCAGCAGCTGGGGGACCGCATATGGCTACACCTTC. Encoded protein: CASSWGTAYGYTF.

The rearrangement uses TRBV4-3 and TRBJ2-2; a weak D match, TRBD2 (6 bases). The CDR3 contains 17 residues. Germline CDR1 LGHNA, CDR2 YSLEER. The V and J ends lost 4 bases and 2 bases respectively, with 17 bases between them. The CDR3 DNA is TGCGCCAGCAGCCCAGTGGTGGGCGGGGCTAACACCGGGGAGCTGTTTTTT. Amino acids: CASSPVVGGANTGELFF.

The rearrangement links TRBV7-2 to TRBJ1-4; TRBD1 might be the D (6 bases). Between the trimmed V and J ends, which lost 4 bases and 5 bases, there was a span of 14 bases. The CDR3 runs 15 residues. The germline V gene encodes CDR1 SGHTA and CDR2 FQGNSA. The CDR3 coding sequence is TGTGCCAGCAGCTCTGATCCGGGGGCGAATGAAAAACTGTTTTTT. Translated, it gives CASSSDPGANEKLFF.

This sequence joins TRBV7-2 and TRBJ2-5; D unresolved. Trimming shortened V by 5 bases and J by 4 bases, and 11 bases separated the two germline ends. The length of the CDR3 is 13 residues. CDR1 and CDR2 (germline): SGHTA, FQGNSA. The CDR3 protein is CASSQRWGETQYF. The CDR3 nucleotides are TGTGCCAGCAGCCAACGTTGGGGAGAGACCCAGTACTTC.

This clone was found many times. The chain couples TRBV29-1 to TRBJ2-7; D is tentatively TRBD1 or TRBD2 (5 bases each). Trimming took 1 base from V and 7 from J, leaving 14 bases between them. Germline V lookup: CDR1 SQVTM, CDR2 ANQGSEA. The CDR3 contains 13 residues. The CDR3 protein is CSVEVLRDGEQYF. CDR3 bases: TGCAGCGTTGAAGTGTTGAGGGACGGGGAGCAGTACTTC.

The chain couples TRBV2 to TRBJ2-7, with no clear D. This CDR3 is built from 16 residues. The V gene's germline CDR1 is SNHLY and CDR2 FYNNEI. Trimming shortened V by 4 bases and J by 0 bases, and 16 bases separated the two germline ends. The CDR3 spells CASSATRFSSSYEQYF. The CDR3 DNA reads TGTGCCAGCAGTGCGACTCGGTTCTCAAGCTCCTACGAGCAGTACTTC.

In nucleotides, the CDR3 is TGTGCCAGTAGCACGCCGATCCTAACAGGGGGCGATGGTAATCAGCCCCAGCATTTT. Translating gives CASSTPILTGGDGNQPQHF. The J gene is TRBJ1-5, the V gene TRBV19, with 9 bases that match TRBD1. With V trimmed by 6 bases and J by 4 bases, 19 bases remained unmatched. This CDR3 contains 19 residues. Germline values: CDR1 LNHDA, CDR2 SQIVND (reference sequence).

The V gene is TRBV11-2, the J gene TRBJ2-7; either TRBD1 or TRBD2 may fit D (5 bases each). Germline loops: CDR1 SGHAT, CDR2 FQNNGV. Trimming removed 1 base from V and 3 bases from J, with 16 bases in between. The CDR3 is 16 amino acids. The CDR3 loop is CASSLAAGTVNYEQYF. CDR3 coding DNA: TGTGCCAGCAGCTTAGCTGCCGGGACCGTAAACTACGAGCAGTACTTC.

This clone was seen just once. The rearrangement links TRBV2 to TRBJ2-7, with no clear D. V lost 4 bases, J lost 9 bases, and 16 bases lay in between. CDR3 length: 13 amino acids. The V gene's germline CDR1 is SNHLY and CDR2 FYNNEI. CDR3 bases: TGTGCCAGCAGTGCGGCGGCGGTACGGTGGCAGTACTTC. Translation gives CASSAAAVRWQYF.

The chain couples TRBV5-6 to TRBJ1-1; 9 bases are a match to TRBD1. Trimming took 3 bases from V and 5 from J; bases not matched to a gene: 8. CDR1 SGHDT and CDR2 YYEEEE come from the germline V gene. The CDR3 contains 15 residues. This CDR3 is CASSSQRTGDTEAFF. The CDR3 DNA follows: TGTGCCAGCAGCTCCCAACGGACAGGGGATACTGAAGCTTTCTTT. The full variable domain, in which reference TRBV5-6 and TRBJ1-1 provide the parts outside the CDR3, is DAGVTQSPTHLIKTRGQQVTLRCSPKSGHDTVSWYQQALGQGPQFIFQYYEEEERQRGNFPDRFSGHQFPNYSSELNVNALLLGDSALYLCASSSQRTGDTEAFFGQGTRLTVV.

The rearrangement links TRBV5-8 to TRBJ2-5, with 13 bases identical to TRBD2. This CDR3 comprises 18 residues. The germline V gene encodes CDR1 SGHTS and CDR2 YDEGEE. Losses at the gene ends were 4 bases for V and 5 bases for J; bases not matched to a gene: 14. The CDR3 region has the DNA TGTGCCAGCAGCGCGGGGTCTAGACTAGCGGGAGGAGTCGAGACCCAGTACTTC. Translation: CASSAGSRLAGGVETQYF.

The chain uses TRBV18 and TRBJ2-2; D not resolved. This CDR3 is 14 amino acids long. Germline CDR1 reads KGHSH; CDR2 reads LQKENI. The germline V and J ends were trimmed by 0 bases and 0 bases, with 2 bases remaining between them. The CDR3 nucleotides are TGTGCCAGCTCACCACCGACGAACACCGGGGAGCTGTTTTTT. Translation: CASSPPTNTGELFF. The full variable domain, rest sourced from reference TRBV18 and TRBJ2-2, is NAGVMQNPRHLVRRRGQEARLRCSPMKGHSHVYWYRQLPEEGLKFMVYLQKENIIDESGMPKERFSAEFPKEGPSILRIQQVVRGDSAAYFCASSPPTNTGELFFGEGSRLTVL.

This clone was picked up one time. The chain is built from TRBV5-1 and TRBJ2-1; D is unresolved. Trimming took off 1 base at V and 1 base at J, with 9 bases between the two ends. The CDR3 has 15 residues. Germline-derived CDR1 and CDR2 are SGHRS and YFSETQ. The CDR3 nucleotides are TGCGCCAGCAGCTTGTCCGGCACGTCCTACAATGAGCAGTTCTTC. As protein: CASSLSGTSYNEQFF.

DNA of the CDR3: TGTGCCAGCAGTGATGTCTCAGGAACCTACGAGCAGTACTTC. The encoded protein is CASSDVSGTYEQYF. V is TRBV2 and J is TRBJ2-7; D remains ambiguous. V lost 3 bases to trimming and J lost 2 bases, with 11 bases between them. The germline V gene encodes CDR1 SNHLY and CDR2 FYNNEI. The CDR3 spans 14 residues.